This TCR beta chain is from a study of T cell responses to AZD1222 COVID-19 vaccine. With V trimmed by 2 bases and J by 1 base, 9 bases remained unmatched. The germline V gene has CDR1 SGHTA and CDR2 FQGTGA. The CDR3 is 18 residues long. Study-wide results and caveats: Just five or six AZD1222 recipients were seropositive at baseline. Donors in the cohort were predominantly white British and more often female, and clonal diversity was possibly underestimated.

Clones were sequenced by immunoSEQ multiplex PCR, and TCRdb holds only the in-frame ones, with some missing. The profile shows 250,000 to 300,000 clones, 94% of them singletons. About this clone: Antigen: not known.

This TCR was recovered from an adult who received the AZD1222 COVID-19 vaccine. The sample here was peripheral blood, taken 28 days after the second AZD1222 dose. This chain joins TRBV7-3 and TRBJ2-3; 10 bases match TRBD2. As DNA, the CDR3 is TGTGCCAGCAGCTTACGGGCTAGCGGGAGTACGGGCACAGATACGCAGTATTTT. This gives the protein CASSLRASGSTGTDTQYF.